Listed here are 32 T cell receptor beta chains from one sample, sequenced in a study of molecular identifiers for immune sequencing clone quantification. TCRdb reanalysed the PCR reads using MiXCR and keeps one entry per CDR3 protein. The data show 350,000 or so distinct CDR3 sequences, 20% to 25% seen once. The sequencing input was naive CD8+ T cells from blood, with Jurkat cell RNA spiked in. As to subset: FACS-sorted CD8+CD4-CCR7+CD45RA+ naive T cells. Receptor source: a human donor in good health. Some libraries in this study had Jurkat cell RNA spiked in.

Many counts were recorded for this clonotype. This chain links TRBV29-1 with TRBJ2-7; the D gene could be TRBD1 or TRBD2 (6 bases each). Trimming pared 7 bases from V and 3 bases from J, leaving 16 bases between. This CDR3 has 13 residues. From germline, CDR1 is SQVTM and CDR2 ANQGSEA. CDR3: CSAAEGESYEQYF. CDR3 nucleotide sequence: TGCAGCGCCGCGGAGGGGGAAAGCTACGAGCAGTACTTC.

In its sample, this clonotype was seen many times. The junction shows a germline mismatch at one end, possibly a read error. The chain combines TRBV7-6 with TRBJ2-6, with 8 bases matching TRBD1. This CDR3 is built from 14 residues. CDR1 and CDR2 from the germline V gene are SGHVS and FNYEAQ. CDR3 DNA: TGTGCCAGCAGCGGACCGGGACAGGCCAGCGTCCTGACTTTC. Amino acid sequence: CASSGPGQASVLTF.

Comment on this clonotype: This may come from a read error, since a much larger clone is one base off. The chain couples TRBV13 to TRBJ1-1; D remains ambiguous. Germline values: CDR1 PRHDT, CDR2 FYEKMQ (reference sequence). This CDR3 is built from 14 residues. Deletions cut 4 bases from V and 6 bases from J, with 15 bases between. The DNA for the CDR3 is TGTGCCAGCAGCTCTGGTAACAGTAACGCTGAAGCTTTCTTT. Its translation is CASSSGNSNAEAFF.

This clonotype was recorded at least ten times. The chain uses TRBV4-3 and TRBJ2-7, with D possibly being TRBD1 or TRBD2 (5 bases each). CDR1 is LGHNA and CDR2 is YSLEER in the germline V gene. The CDR3 contains 14 residues. The V and J ends lost 4 bases and 5 bases respectively, with 15 bases between them. CDR3 sequence reads: CASSPRGTGNEQYF. CDR3 DNA sequence: TGCGCCAGCAGCCCCCGAGGGACGGGCAACGAGCAGTACTTC.

This clonotype was seen a few times. This sequence joins TRBV11-2 and TRBJ2-1, with 10 bases fitting TRBD2. With V trimmed by 5 bases and J by 8 bases, 9 bases remained unmatched. This CDR3 has 15 residues. Germline CDR1 SGHAT, CDR2 FQNNGV. The CDR3 sequence: CASSASGRAVDEQFF. As DNA, the CDR3 is TGTGCCAGCAGCGCCAGCGGGAGGGCAGTCGATGAGCAGTTCTTC. Full variable domain (outside the CDR3, taken from reference TRBV11-2 and TRBJ2-1): EAGVAQSPRYKIIEKRQSVAFWCNPISGHATLYWYQQILGQGPKLLIQFQNNGVVDDSQLPKDRFSAERLKGVDSTLKIQPAKLEDSAVYLCASSASGRAVDEQFFGPGTRLTVL.

On this clonotype: A read error may be the cause here, since a much bigger clone is one base away. The chain combines TRBV19 with TRBJ2-7, with D perhaps TRBD2 (7 bases). CDR1 is LNHDA and CDR2 is SQIVND in the germline V gene (reference sequence). This CDR3 spans 15 amino acids. The CDR3 protein is CVSSTGQRGKGEQYF. CDR3 bases: TGTGTCAGTAGTACTGGACAGCGGGGAAAAGGCGAGCAGTACTTC. The whole variable domain, filled in from reference TRBV19 and TRBJ2-7, reads DGGITQSPKYLFRKEGQNVTLSCEQNLNHDAMYWYRQDPGQGLRLIYYSQIVNDFQKGDIAEGYSVSREKKESFPLTVTSAQKNPTAFYLCVSSTGQRGKGEQYFGPGTRLTVT.

This clonotype was seen repeatedly, ten times or more. This sequence joins TRBV5-1 and TRBJ2-5; 11 nucleotides line up with TRBD2. V shed 5 bases, J shed 4 bases, and the junction held 1 base outside the gene matches. CDR1 is SGHRS, CDR2 YFSETQ, per germline. There are 13 residues in the CDR3. Here the CDR3 reads CASRGLAVETQYF. CDR3 nucleotide sequence: TGCGCCAGCAGGGGACTAGCGGTAGAGACCCAGTACTTC.

To note about this clonotype: Germline is not matched at one junction end, which may reflect a read error. The chain uses TRBV4-1 and TRBJ2-3; 9 positions match TRBD2. CDR3 length: 15 residues. CDR1 and CDR2 (germline): MGHRA, YSYEKL. The CDR3 DNA follows: TGCGCCAGCAGCCCGCCGGGACTAGCCGCAGATACGCGGTATTTT. It encodes CASSPPGLAADTRYF.

This clonotype was picked up many times. The V and J genes are TRBV7-9 and TRBJ2-5; 7 bases agree with TRBD1. This CDR3 is built from 15 residues. J lost 1 base, V lost 5 bases, and 7 bases had no gene match. In germline, CDR1 is SEHNR, CDR2 FQNEAQ (reference sequence). CDR3 in amino acids: CASSPRDRLQETQYF. DNA for the CDR3: TGTGCCAGCAGCCCCAGGGACAGACTCCAAGAGACCCAGTACTTC.

On this clonotype itself: This clone may be a read error of a much larger clone one base away. The chain employs TRBV30 and TRBJ2-1; 7 bases map to TRBD1. Germline CDR1 reads GTSNPN; CDR2 reads SVGIG (reference sequence). This CDR3 is 15 amino acids long. The CDR3 DNA sequence: TGTGCCTGGACGGGGACAGTAATTTTTTACAATGAGCTGTTCTTC. Its protein product is CAWTGTVIFYNELFF.

The sample holds many counts of this clonotype. V usage is TRBV6-5 and J usage is TRBJ1-1; a weak D match, TRBD1 (5 bases). There are 12 residues in the CDR3. The germline V and J ends were trimmed by 5 bases and 7 bases, with 11 bases remaining between them. The germline V gene encodes CDR1 MNHEY and CDR2 SVGAGI. CDR3: CASSPPGREAFF. The CDR3, as DNA: TGTGCCAGCAGTCCCCCGGGGCGTGAAGCTTTCTTT.

This clonotype was counted many times. The chain is built from TRBV12-3 or TRBV12-4 and TRBJ2-7, with TRBD1 as a possible D gene (7 bases). The CDR3 is made up of 14 amino acids. Trimming took off 6 bases at V and 6 bases at J, with 18 bases between the two ends. The CDR3 spells CASRPQGGRTEQYF. For the CDR3, the DNA is TGTGCCAGCAGACCCCAGGGGGGTCGGACCGAGCAGTACTTC.

To note about this clonotype: A much larger clone lies one base from this, so it may be a read error. The chain couples TRBV19 to TRBJ2-4; no definite D call. Germline loops: CDR1 LNHDA, CDR2 SQIVND (reference sequence). Deletions cut 8 bases from V and 8 bases from J, with 16 bases between. The CDR3 is 13 amino acids. CDR3 nucleotides: TGTGCCAGTTCCCCTTTGGATGGAGACATTCAGTACTTC. This sequence encodes CASSPLDGDIQYF.

This clonotype was counted at least ten times. The CDR3, as DNA: TGTGCCAGCAGCTTTGCTAGCGGGGCACGCGGTAACACCGGGGAGCTGTTTTTT. Encoded protein: CASSFASGARGNTGELFF. The chain joins TRBV13 to TRBJ2-2, with 9 bases identical to TRBD2. The CDR3 contains 18 residues. Trimming removed 3 bases from V and 2 bases from J; junction bases left unmatched: 10. The germline V gene has CDR1 PRHDT and CDR2 FYEKMQ (reference sequence).

A remark on this clonotype: A read error is likely, as this CDR3 ends without the conserved phenylalanine or tryptophan. This chain links TRBV20-1 with TRBJ2-2; 12 bases are a match to TRBD2. The CDR3 runs 18 residues. Germline trimming cut 6 bases from V and 0 bases from J; bases unmatched to any gene: 11. Germline-derived CDR1 and CDR2 are DFQATT and SNEGSKA (reference sequence). CDR3 sequence: CSAPGASGRDANTGELFL. The CDR3 DNA sequence: TGCAGTGCCCCAGGGGCTAGCGGGAGGGACGCGAACACCGGGGAGCTGTTTCTT.

This clonotype was picked up many times. This chain uses TRBV7-9 with TRBJ1-1, with TRBD1 matching over 8 bases. V lost 4 bases, J lost 1 base, and 8 bases stayed unmatched. CDR3 size: 16 residues. Germline loops: CDR1 SEHNR, CDR2 FQNEAQ (reference sequence). The CDR3 reads CASSSPGTGSNTEAFF. The CDR3 bases are TGTGCCAGCAGCTCCCCCGGGACAGGTTCGAACACTGAAGCTTTCTTT.

The chain employs TRBV27 and TRBJ1-1, with D hard to call. Trimming shortened V by 5 bases and J by 4 bases, and 23 bases separated the two germline ends. The CDR3 consists of 17 residues. CDR1 and CDR2 from the germline V gene are MNHEY and SMNVEV (reference sequence). Here the CDR3 DNA reads TGTGCCAGCAGTACGACGCAAAGAGGAGTCGAAGGCACTGAAGCTTTCTTT. It translates to CASSTTQRGVEGTEAFF.

Notes on this clonotype: A much larger clone is a single base away; this may be a read error. This chain links TRBV21-1 with TRBJ2-5. TRBV21-1 is reported as a pseudogene. This CDR3 is 14 amino acids long. The chain's CDR3 is CASSKVVRTEIQYF. The DNA of the CDR3 is TGTGCCAGCAGCAAAGTTGTGAGGACAGAGATCCAGTACTTC.

This clonotype was detected many times. The CDR3: CNTLDFLGGYTF. CDR3 nucleotide sequence: TGCAACACGCTAGATTTTCTTGGCGGCTACACCTTC. V usage is TRBV29-1 and J usage is TRBJ1-2; D remains ambiguous. Germline CDR1 reads SQVTM; CDR2 reads ANQGSEA. The CDR3 contains 12 residues. The whole variable domain, remainder taken from reference TRBV29-1 and TRBJ1-2, is SAVISQKPSRDICQRGTSLTIQCQVDSQVTMMFWYRQQPGQSLTLIATANQGSEATYESGFVIDKFPISRPNLTFSTLTVSNMSPEDSSIYLCNTLDFLGGYTFGSGTRLTVV.

At least ten counts were recorded for this clonotype. The V and J genes are TRBV2 and TRBJ1-2, with no clear D. The CDR3 covers 14 residues. Germline V CDR1 and CDR2: SNHLY, FYNNEI. V lost 3 bases, J lost 6 bases, and 14 bases lay in between. CDR3 DNA sequence: TGTGCCAGCAGTGATATCGCGCTGTCTGATGGCTACACCTTC. Protein: CASSDIALSDGYTF. Full variable domain (rest looked up from reference TRBV2 and TRBJ1-2): EPEVTQTPSHQVTQMGQEVILRCVPISNHLYFYWYRQILGQKVEFLVSFYNNEISEKSEIFDDQFSVERPDGSNFTLKIRSTKLEDSAMYFCASSDIALSDGYTFGSGTRLTVV.

There are a few counts of this clonotype. The CDR3 is CASSPTAPYATNEKLFF. Here the CDR3 DNA reads TGCGCCAGCAGTCCTACGGCCCCATATGCAACTAATGAAAAACTGTTTTTT. The chain is built from TRBV4-3 and TRBJ1-4, with D uncertain. Germline assignment: CDR1 LGHNA and CDR2 YSLEER. This CDR3 has 17 amino acids. V was pared by 6 bases and J by 0 bases, with 17 bases between.

This clonotype was counted between two and nine times. The chain is built from TRBV4-3 and TRBJ1-2; D might be TRBD1 (5 bases). Germline-derived CDR1 and CDR2 are LGHNA and YSLEER. Trimming stripped 0 bases from V and 3 bases from J, with 11 bases between. CDR3 size: 15 residues. CDR3 in amino acids: CASSQDRGTDYGYTF. The CDR3, as DNA: TGCGCCAGCAGCCAAGATCGGGGGACGGACTATGGCTACACCTTC.

V gene TRBV19 combines with J gene TRBJ2-2, with TRBD1 identical over 8 bases. In germline, CDR1 is LNHDA, CDR2 SQIVND (reference sequence). This CDR3 comprises 16 residues. V shed 3 bases, J shed 2 bases, and the junction held 5 bases outside the gene matches. Written as DNA, the CDR3 is TGTGCCAGTAGTATTCTGGACAGGGTCAACACCGGGGAGCTGTTTTTT. It is translated as CASSILDRVNTGELFF.

This clonotype was counted a few times. V and J are TRBV5-6 and TRBJ2-5; no clear D gene. Germline CDR1 and CDR2: SGHDT and YYEEEE. V shed 3 bases and J shed 1 base, with 16 bases lying between them. The CDR3 spans 16 residues. The CDR3 coding sequence is TGTGCCAGCAGCTCAACCGCCATCAGCTTCCAAGAGACCCAGTACTTC. Encoded protein: CASSSTAISFQETQYF.

This clonotype was counted many times. The V gene is TRBV6-2 or TRBV6-3, the J gene TRBJ2-7; tentative D call: TRBD2 (5 bases). V dropped 6 bases and J dropped 11 bases, with 14 bases sitting between them. The CDR3 totals 11 residues. In germline, CDR1 is MNHEY, CDR2 SVGEGT. CDR3 nucleotides: TGTGCCAGCAGCCCTTCCGGGGAAGAGTACTTC. Protein: CASSPSGEEYF.

A word on this clonotype: This may come from a read error, since a much larger clone is one base off. This CDR3 is missing its conserved last phenylalanine or tryptophan, likely due to a read error. The rearrangement joins TRBV4-1 to TRBJ2-7; the D gene is possibly TRBD2 (5 bases). The CDR3 loop spans 15 amino acids. V dropped 0 bases and J dropped 0 bases, with 9 bases sitting between them. Germline V gene lookup returns CDR1 MGHRA and CDR2 YSYEKL. For the CDR3, the DNA is TGCGCCAGCAGCCAAGATCCTGGGAGCTCCTACGAGCAGTACTCC. Residues: CASSQDPGSSYEQYS.

Turning to this clonotype: With a much larger clone just one base away, this may be a read error. The rearrangement links TRBV4-3 to TRBJ2-1; 7 positions match TRBD1. This CDR3 is built from 15 residues. Germline V gene lookup returns CDR1 LGHNA and CDR2 YSLEER. V shed 3 bases, J shed 0 bases, and the junction held 2 bases outside the gene matches. CDR3 in amino acids: CASSQGDSSYNEQFF. DNA for the CDR3: TGCGCCAGCAGCCAGGGGGACAGCTCCTACAATGAGCAGTTCTTC.

Details on this clonotype: With a much larger clone just one base away, this may be a read error. V gene TRBV4-2 combines with J gene TRBJ2-1; D might be TRBD2 (6 bases). Trimming pared 7 bases from V and 4 bases from J, leaving 17 bases between. CDR1 LGHNA and CDR2 YNFKEQ come from the germline V gene. This CDR3 has 15 residues. CDR3 protein: CASNPSLATYNEQFF. CDR3 DNA sequence: TGTGCCAGCAACCCAAGTCTAGCGACTTACAATGAGCAGTTCTTC.

The chain employs TRBV7-9 and TRBJ2-2; 7 nucleotides match TRBD2. Unmatched junction bases numbered 7, after V lost 5 bases and J lost 7 bases. The CDR3 has 14 residues. CDR1 is SEHNR, CDR2 FQNEAQ, per germline (reference sequence). CDR3 sequence (DNA): TGTGCCAGCAGCCCTACTAGCGAGAGCGGGGAGCTGTTTTTT. The encoded protein is CASSPTSESGELFF.

This clonotype was counted many times. The rearrangement uses TRBV6-5 and TRBJ1-4; D unclear. This CDR3 has 16 amino acids. The germline gives CDR1 MNHEY, CDR2 SVGAGI. V was trimmed by 0 bases and J by 11 bases, leaving 19 bases between them. The CDR3 sequence is CASSYSNFEVGEKLFF. The CDR3 nucleotides read TGTGCCAGCAGTTACTCGAACTTCGAAGTTGGGGAGAAACTGTTTTTT.

Ten or more counts support this clonotype. This chain connects TRBV6-5 to TRBJ2-3; D not resolved. V was clipped by 0 bases and J by 3 bases, with 16 bases between them. CDR1 and CDR2 (germline): MNHEY, SVGAGI. This CDR3 has 17 amino acids. The DNA for the CDR3 is TGTGCCAGCAGTTACTCTTTAGTATCTGGGAAGACAGATACGCAGTATTTT. Residues: CASSYSLVSGKTDTQYF.

As to this clonotype: Given a much more abundant clone one base away, this may be a read error. J is TRBJ2-1 and V is TRBV11-3, with TRBD2 identical over 8 bases. The CDR3 contains 17 residues. Trimming at V came to 4 bases and at J to 7 bases, leaving 15 bases not matched to a gene. The germline gives CDR1 SGHNT, CDR2 YENEEA. The CDR3 DNA follows: TGTGCCAGCAGCTCAAGTGACGCCGTTGGCGGGAGGAATGAGCAGTTCTTC. It codes for CASSSSDAVGGRNEQFF.